The rows below give T cell receptor beta chains drawn from one sample of a study of T cell changes during pregnancy in multiple sclerosis. Profiled with immunoSEQ multiplex PCR; TCRdb holds only in-frame clones, not every one. This sample carries tens of thousands of clones, approximately 90% of them seen once, and the ten largest clones take roughly 0.4%. The sequences come from CD4+ T cells from peripheral blood mononuclear cells, collected after pregnancy. All receptors derive from a female donor with multiple sclerosis, enrolled in a pregnancy study. Both conserved end residues are part of each CDR3. Each record gives: CDR3 length, J gene, D gene, clone size, V gene, CDR3 protein, CDR3 DNA. A D gene is named only where the DNA matches it firmly. Only some rows state a clone size, as once, few, many or a class for expanded clones.

length: 16
J: TRBJ1-2
D: -
size: -
V: TRBV28
CDR3: CASRSPSARRFYGYTF
DNA: TGTGCCAGCAGATCTCCCAGCGCTCGTCGGTTTTATGGCTACACCTTC

length: 15
J: TRBJ2-2
D: TRBD2
size: once
V: TRBV5-1
CDR3: CASSLSGRVTGELFF
DNA: TGCGCCAGCAGCTTAAGCGGGAGAGTAACCGGGGAGCTGTTTTTT

length: 14
J: TRBJ2-1
D: -
size: -
V: TRBV15
CDR3: CATSRVQSYNEQFF
DNA: TGTGCCACCAGCAGAGTTCAATCCTACAATGAGCAGTTCTTC

length: 13
J: TRBJ2-5
D: -
size: -
V: TRBV6-6
CDR3: CASVGTGEETQYF
DNA: TGTGCCAGCGTCGGAACGGGAGAAGAGACCCAGTACTTC

length: 12
J: TRBJ2-7
D: -
size: -
V: TRBV5-1
CDR3: CASSSDRREQYF
DNA: TGCGCCAGCAGCTCGGACAGACGCGAGCAGTACTTC

length: 14
J: TRBJ2-1
D: TRBD1
size: -
V: TRBV6-1
CDR3: CASRDRGTHNEQFF
DNA: TGTGCCAGCAGAGACAGGGGAACCCACAATGAGCAGTTCTTC

length: 14
J: TRBJ2-1
D: TRBD1
size: once
V: TRBV29-1
CDR3: CSVESGTAYNEQFF
DNA: TGCAGCGTTGAAAGTGGGACAGCTTACAATGAGCAGTTCTTC

length: 15
J: TRBJ2-1
D: TRBD2
size: -
V: TRBV30
CDR3: CAWSVAAGGRNEQFF
DNA: TGTGCCTGGAGTGTTGCTGCGGGAGGGCGAAATGAGCAGTTCTTC

length: 14
J: TRBJ1-5
D: -
size: -
V: TRBV5-5
CDR3: CASSLSSSNQPQHF
DNA: TGTGCCAGCAGCTTGAGTAGTAGCAATCAGCCCCAGCATTTT

length: 20
J: TRBJ2-1
D: TRBD1
size: -
V: TRBV19
CDR3: CASSSTGTGGASGRSYEQFF
DNA: TGTGCCAGTAGTTCGACCGGGACAGGGGGCGCGAGCGGGAGGTCGTATGAGCAGTTCTTC

length: 15
J: TRBJ1-5
D: TRBD1
size: -
V: TRBV19
CDR3: CASTGMPGGGQPQHF
DNA: TGTGCCAGTACGGGAATGCCAGGGGGTGGGCAGCCCCAGCATTTT

length: 15
J: TRBJ2-5
D: TRBD1
size: -
V: TRBV5-1
CDR3: CASSFATGGGETQYF
DNA: TGCGCCAGCAGCTTCGCAACAGGGGGTGGAGAGACCCAGTACTTC

length: 15
J: TRBJ2-6
D: -
size: -
V: TRBV19
CDR3: CASSPQGPGANVLTF
DNA: TGTGCCAGTAGCCCTCAGGGGCCCGGGGCCAACGTCCTGACTTTC

length: 14
J: TRBJ2-5
D: TRBD2
size: -
V: TRBV27
CDR3: CASRRLAAQETQYF
DNA: TGTGCCAGCAGAAGACTAGCGGCCCAAGAGACCCAGTACTTC

length: 16
J: TRBJ2-7
D: TRBD1
size: -
V: TRBV2
CDR3: CASTASGTGGQNEQYF
DNA: TGTGCCAGCACCGCTTCAGGGACAGGGGGCCAGAACGAGCAGTACTTC

length: 14
J: TRBJ2-7
D: -
size: -
V: TRBV28
CDR3: CASIGLSLSYEQYF
DNA: TGTGCCAGCATAGGACTGTCGCTCTCCTACGAGCAGTACTTC

length: 16
J: TRBJ2-7
D: TRBD1
size: -
V: TRBV28
CDR3: CASSSPHGQGSYEQYF
DNA: TGTGCCAGCAGTTCCCCCCACGGACAGGGGTCCTACGAGCAGTACTTC

length: 14
J: TRBJ2-7
D: -
size: -
V: TRBV30
CDR3: CAWTVSQASYEQYF
DNA: TGTGCCTGGACTGTCTCCCAGGCGTCCTACGAGCAGTACTTC

length: 12
J: TRBJ1-2
D: -
size: -
V: TRBV18
CDR3: CASSPGGYGYTF
DNA: TGTGCCAGCTCACCGGGAGGCTATGGCTACACCTTC

length: 15
J: TRBJ2-3
D: -
size: -
V: TRBV4-3
CDR3: CASSQDPLGTDTQYF
DNA: TGCGCCAGCAGCCAAGATCCACTGGGCACAGATACGCAGTATTTT

length: 14
J: TRBJ2-3
D: -
size: -
V: TRBV27
CDR3: CASSTTKGTDTQYF
DNA: TGTGCCAGCAGTACTACTAAGGGCACAGATACGCAGTATTTT

length: 15
J: TRBJ2-3
D: TRBD1
size: -
V: TRBV2
CDR3: CASRQGALLTDTQYF
DNA: TGTGCCAGCAGGCAGGGGGCTCTTCTGACAGATACGCAGTATTTT

length: 16
J: TRBJ2-3
D: -
size: -
V: TRBV10-3
CDR3: CAISESSGPSTDTQYF
DNA: TGTGCCATCAGTGAGTCCAGCGGACCTAGCACAGATACGCAGTATTTT

length: 13
J: TRBJ2-1
D: -
size: -
V: TRBV6-4
CDR3: CASSESAYNEQFF
DNA: TGTGCCAGCAGTGAAAGCGCCTACAATGAGCAGTTCTTC

length: 14
J: TRBJ1-4
D: TRBD1
size: -
V: TRBV5-1
CDR3: CASSLRQGNEKLFF
DNA: TGCGCCAGCAGCTTACGACAGGGGAATGAAAAACTGTTTTTT

length: 17
J: TRBJ2-4
D: TRBD2
size: -
V: TRBV30
CDR3: CAWNGLAEHLAKNIQYF
DNA: TGTGCCTGGAACGGACTAGCGGAGCACCTAGCCAAAAACATTCAGTACTTC

length: 20
J: TRBJ1-4
D: -
size: -
V: TRBV21-1
CDR3: CASSTRPGQGGPIRVEKLFF
DNA: TGTGCCAGCAGCACAAGGCCGGGACAGGGGGGCCCTATTAGAGTAGAAAAACTGTTTTTT

length: 16
J: TRBJ2-2
D: TRBD2
size: -
V: TRBV5-5
CDR3: CASSFRLAANTGELFF
DNA: TGTGCCAGCAGCTTTAGACTAGCAGCGAACACCGGGGAGCTGTTTTTT

length: 12
J: TRBJ1-5
D: -
size: -
V: TRBV28
CDR3: CASTVRNQPQHF
DNA: TGTGCCAGCACTGTTCGCAATCAGCCCCAGCATTTT

length: 8
J: TRBJ1-2
D: -
size: -
V: TRBV27
CDR3: CANSSYTF
DNA: TGTGCCAACTCCAGCTACACCTTC

length: 14
J: TRBJ1-5
D: -
size: -
V: TRBV27
CDR3: CASSSRYSNQPQHF
DNA: TGTGCCAGCAGTTCCCGCTATAGCAATCAGCCCCAGCATTTT

length: 16
J: TRBJ1-2
D: TRBD1
size: few
V: TRBV4-2
CDR3: CASSPLAGGGGGGYTF
DNA: TGTGCCAGCAGCCCTCTAGCAGGGGGCGGGGGTGGTGGCTACACCTTC

length: 15
J: TRBJ2-7
D: -
size: -
V: TRBV28
CDR3: CASSFGGGGSYEQYF
DNA: TGTGCCAGCAGTTTCGGGGGCGGGGGATCGTACGAGCAGTACTTC

length: 13
J: TRBJ2-5
D: TRBD1
size: -
V: TRBV18
CDR3: CASSPGQGETQYF
DNA: TGTGCCAGCTCACCCGGACAGGGTGAGACCCAGTACTTC

length: 15
J: TRBJ2-7
D: TRBD1
size: -
V: TRBV5-6
CDR3: CASSLVGGQGVEQYF
DNA: TGTGCCAGCAGCTTGGTGGGGGGACAGGGCGTCGAGCAGTACTTC

length: 14
J: TRBJ1-1
D: -
size: -
V: TRBV7-2
CDR3: CASSQQGPNTEAFF
DNA: TGTGCCAGCAGCCAACAGGGCCCCAACACTGAAGCTTTCTTT

length: 16
J: TRBJ1-2
D: TRBD1
size: -
V: TRBV12-5
CDR3: CASGLARDRENYGYTF
DNA: TGTGCTAGTGGTTTGGCAAGGGACAGGGAAAACTATGGCTACACCTTC

length: 17
J: TRBJ2-2
D: TRBD1
size: -
V: TRBV5-1
CDR3: CASSLVGGQGDTGELFF
DNA: TGCGCCAGCAGCTTGGTAGGGGGCCAGGGGGACACCGGGGAGCTGTTTTTT

length: 13
J: TRBJ1-1
D: -
size: -
V: TRBV7-9
CDR3: CASSLAPGSEAFF
DNA: TGTGCCAGCAGCTTAGCCCCGGGATCCGAAGCTTTCTTT

length: 14
J: TRBJ1-5
D: -
size: -
V: TRBV5-8
CDR3: CASSLVQGNQPQHF
DNA: TGTGCCAGCAGCTTGGTTCAGGGAAATCAGCCCCAGCATTTT

length: 16
J: TRBJ1-5
D: -
size: -
V: TRBV19
CDR3: CASSPGHKRPNQPQHF
DNA: TGTGCCAGTAGTCCGGGACATAAAAGGCCCAATCAGCCCCAGCATTTT

length: 13
J: TRBJ2-3
D: -
size: -
V: TRBV18
CDR3: CASSTRATDTQYF
DNA: TGTGCCAGCTCAACCAGGGCGACAGATACGCAGTATTTT

length: 13
J: TRBJ1-5
D: TRBD1
size: -
V: TRBV30
CDR3: CAGATGGDQPQHF
DNA: TGTGCCGGGGCCACAGGGGGAGATCAGCCCCAGCATTTT

length: 14
J: TRBJ2-7
D: TRBD1
size: -
V: TRBV27
CDR3: CASSDRQGSYEQYF
DNA: TGTGCCAGCAGTGACCGACAGGGTAGCTACGAGCAGTACTTC

length: 13
J: TRBJ1-2
D: -
size: -
V: TRBV7-2
CDR3: CASSVLTGNGYTF
DNA: TGTGCCAGCAGCGTTCTAACAGGGAATGGCTACACCTTC

length: 15
J: TRBJ1-1
D: -
size: -
V: TRBV2
CDR3: CASRGGTGRNTEAFF
DNA: TGTGCCAGCAGGGGGGGGACCGGTAGGAACACTGAAGCTTTCTTT

length: 15
J: TRBJ2-7
D: -
size: -
V: TRBV14
CDR3: CASSQMSGGQHEQYF
DNA: TGTGCCAGCAGCCAAATGTCAGGGGGGCAGCACGAGCAGTACTTC

length: 14
J: TRBJ2-7
D: TRBD1
size: -
V: TRBV19
CDR3: CASKFRGREGEQYF
DNA: TGTGCCAGTAAATTCAGGGGGCGGGAAGGCGAGCAGTACTTC

length: 14
J: TRBJ2-5
D: -
size: -
V: TRBV30
CDR3: CAWSGQGLGETQYF
DNA: TGTGCCTGGAGTGGCCAGGGGTTAGGGGAGACCCAGTACTTC

length: 17
J: TRBJ1-5
D: TRBD1
size: -
V: TRBV7-8
CDR3: CASSLKGDSSRNQPQHF
DNA: TGTGCCAGCAGCTTAAAGGGGGACAGTAGTAGAAATCAGCCCCAGCATTTT

length: 15
J: TRBJ1-5
D: -
size: -
V: TRBV2
CDR3: CASRPVRDFNQPQHF
DNA: TGTGCCAGCAGGCCCGTCCGGGACTTCAATCAGCCCCAGCATTTT

length: 16
J: TRBJ1-1
D: -
size: -
V: TRBV6-5
CDR3: CASSYARISMNTEAFF
DNA: TGTGCCAGCAGTTACGCCAGGATCTCAATGAACACTGAAGCTTTCTTT